The 6 T cell receptor beta chains presented below share a single source sample, sequenced in a study of shared clonotypes between healthy human individuals. Profiled with immunoSEQ multiplex PCR; TCRdb holds only in-frame clones, not every one. The data hold more than 1 million clones, with around 78% observed a single time. The sample taken for sequencing was memory CD4+ T cells from PBMCs. Subset described: CD45RA-negative fraction. These receptors all come from a man between 18 and 29 years old in good health. Some clones in this sample may be carry-over from other donors' samples.

The V call is TRBV29-1, the J call TRBJ2-1; no definite D call. Looked up from germline, CDR1 is SQVTM and CDR2 is ANQGSEA. V was shortened by 8 bases and J by 9 bases, with 20 bases between the two germline ends. The CDR3 spans 13 residues. In DNA, the CDR3 is TGCAGCCAGGAGCATAGTGGAACTGGTGAGCAGTTCTTC. Its translation: CSQEHSGTGEQFF.

This clone was recorded a few times. The V and J genes are TRBV7-2 and TRBJ2-7, with D unclear. Germline V gene sequence: CDR1 SGHTA, CDR2 FQGNSA. Trimming shortened V by 5 bases and J by 7 bases, and 12 bases separated the two germline ends. The CDR3 consists of 12 residues. This CDR3 is CASSSANVEQYF. The DNA of the CDR3 is TGTGCCAGCAGCAGTGCCAATGTTGAGCAGTACTTC.

The V gene is TRBV19, the J gene TRBJ2-5, with D possibly TRBD2 on 6 matching bases. CDR1 and CDR2 from the germline V gene are LNHDA and SQIVND (reference sequence). The CDR3 has 16 residues. The V gene lost 5 bases and the J gene lost 5 bases, with 21 bases spanning the gap. This CDR3 is CASSPWRALGVETQYF. CDR3 DNA sequence: TGTGCCAGTAGTCCTTGGAGGGCCCTCGGGGTGGAGACCCAGTACTTC.

The J gene is TRBJ1-2, the V gene TRBV6-1, with a weak D call TRBD1 (5 bases). The CDR3 spans 15 residues. V dropped 8 bases and J dropped 0 bases, with 16 bases sitting between them. Germline V CDR1 and CDR2: MNHNS, SASEGT. CDR3 amino acids: CASLRGLDTNYGYTF. The CDR3 region has the DNA TGTGCCAGCCTGCGGGGGTTAGACACTAACTATGGCTACACCTTC.

The table lists this clone with a few counts. CDR3 in DNA: TGTGCCAGTAGTTCGAGACAGGGGGCTGAAGCTTTCTTT. Protein product: CASSSRQGAEAFF. The J gene is TRBJ1-1, the V gene TRBV19; TRBD1 matches at 9 bases. Germline CDR1 LNHDA, CDR2 SQIVND (reference sequence). The CDR3 length is 13 residues. V was pared by 5 bases and J by 6 bases, with 4 bases of the junction left unmatched.

The sample holds a few counts of this clone. V is TRBV7-3 and J is TRBJ2-1; 10 nucleotides match TRBD2. CDR3 length equals 15 residues. Germline V gives CDR1 SGHTA, CDR2 FQGTGA. Losses at the gene ends were 5 bases for V and 8 bases for J; bases not matched to a gene: 9. This chain's CDR3 is CASSGSGRALDEQFF. The CDR3 coding sequence is TGTGCCAGCAGCGGGAGCGGGAGGGCCCTCGATGAGCAGTTCTTC.